Each of the 25 T cell receptor beta chains below was sequenced from the same sample in a study of cytomegalovirus exposure and HLA in healthy donors. In the PCR, 60 Vbeta and 13 Jbeta primers were used. TCRdb's copy holds only in-frame clones and misses some; the assay was immunoSEQ multiplex PCR. The table shows 50,000 to 75,000 clones, with 65% to 75% occurring only once. Sequencing was done on a sample of PBMCs. These receptors all stem from a man under 40 in good health and CMV-seropositive.

The chain joins TRBV6-5 to TRBJ2-1; a possible D gene is TRBD1 (6 bases). V shed 2 bases and J shed 4 bases, with 12 bases lying between them. The CDR3 is 15 amino acids. The germline gives CDR1 MNHEY, CDR2 SVGAGI. CDR3 region: CASSYMGAQYNEQFF. CDR3 DNA sequence: TGTGCCAGCAGTTACATGGGGGCCCAATACAATGAGCAGTTCTTC.

The rearrangement uses TRBV27 and TRBJ2-3, with D possibly matching TRBD2 (5 bases). Per the germline V gene, CDR1 is MNHEY and CDR2 is SMNVEV (reference sequence). Deletions cut 5 bases from V and 0 bases from J, with 15 bases between. There are 16 residues in the CDR3. The DNA of the CDR3 is TGTGCCAGCAGTCGGCTCCTAGCTAGCAGCACAGATACGCAGTATTTT. Encoded protein: CASSRLLASSTDTQYF.

For this clone: An end of the junction differs from the germline gene, which may be a read error. The V and J genes are TRBV4-2 and TRBJ1-5; no clear D gene. CDR1 and CDR2 (germline): LGHNA, YNFKEQ. The CDR3 loop spans 16 amino acids. The chain's CDR3 is CASSQAAKYSNRPQHF. The DNA for the CDR3 is TGTGCCAGCAGCCAAGCAGCGAAGTATAGCAATCGGCCCCAGCATTTT.

The rearrangement uses TRBV2 and TRBJ2-6; 7 bases fit TRBD1. Germline values: CDR1 SNHLY, CDR2 FYNNEI. V lost 6 bases and J lost 4; bases outside the gene matches: 6. CDR3 length: 15 residues. The CDR3 coding sequence is TGTGCCAGCAGCTTAACAGGGGTGGGGGCCAACGTCCTGACTTTC. It specifies CASSLTGVGANVLTF.

This clone has just one count. J is TRBJ2-3 and V is TRBV7-2; 14 bases fit TRBD2. After removal of 8 bases from V and 6 bases from J, the junction contained 4 bases not matched to a gene. The CDR3 length is 14 residues. Germline V gene sequence: CDR1 SGHTA, CDR2 FQGNSA. The chain's CDR3 is CASRLAGGPDTQYF. In nucleotides, the CDR3 is TGTGCCAGCCGACTAGCGGGGGGGCCCGATACGCAGTATTTT. Supplemented by reference TRBV7-2 and TRBJ2-3, the full variable domain reads GAGVSQSPSNKVTEKGKDVELRCDPISGHTALYWYRQSLGQGLEFLIYFQGNSAPDKSGLPSDRFSAERTGGSVSTLTIQRTQQEDSAVYLCASRLAGGPDTQYFGPGTRLTVL.

This clone was observed a handful of times. One end of the junction does not line up with germline, which may come from a read error. Other DNA sequences in the sample encode the same CDR3. V is TRBV7-8 and J is TRBJ2-5, with 11 bases lining up with TRBD2. This CDR3 comprises 15 residues. Per the germline V gene, CDR1 is SGHVS and CDR2 is FQNEAQ. The DNA for the CDR3 is TGCGCCAGCAGCTCGTTAGCGGGGGGGCCTGAGACCCAGTACTTC. It codes for CASSSLAGGPETQYF.

The chain combines TRBV4-2 with TRBJ2-1; 9 bases line up with TRBD1. The CDR3 loop spans 16 amino acids. Germline CDR1 LGHNA, CDR2 YNFKEQ. Trimming at V came to 1 base and at J to 1 base, leaving 2 bases not matched to a gene. The CDR3 protein is CASSQAGTGSYNEQFF. The CDR3 region has the DNA TGTGCCAGCAGCCAAGCCGGGACAGGGTCCTACAATGAGCAGTTCTTC.

This clone was seen just once. The CDR3 DNA reads TGTGCCAGCAGCTTGAATGAACAGCCAGAGACCCAGTACTTC. Translating it yields CASSLNEQPETQYF. The chain recombines TRBV11-3 with TRBJ2-5; D remains ambiguous. CDR3 size: 14 residues. Germline V gene data show CDR1 as SGHNT and CDR2 as YENEEA. Trimming left V 3 bases short and J 4 bases short, with 12 bases between.

The chain has TRBV21-1 and TRBJ2-7; TRBD1 is the table's D call and was not checked against the DNA. TRBV21-1 is a pseudogene segment. This CDR3 is 14 amino acids long. The CDR3 nucleotides are TGTGCCAGCAGCGCTCAGGGGGCGGTTAGCGAGCAGTACTTC. Encoded protein: CASSAQGAVSEQYF.

This sequence joins TRBV18 and TRBJ1-5; TRBD1 matches 8 bases. From germline, CDR1 is KGHSH and CDR2 LQKENI. V trimming: 3 bases; J trimming: 8 bases; junction bases outside the gene matches: 9. The CDR3 extends over 15 amino acids. The CDR3 DNA sequence: TGTGCCAGCTCACCCGACAGGGGAAGGAGAGAGCCCCAGCATTTT. It yields the protein CASSPDRGRREPQHF.

The CDR3 nucleotides are TGTGCCAGCAGCCGTCTATATGGCTACACCTTC. This translates into CASSRLYGYTF. The rearrangement uses TRBV7-9 and TRBJ1-2, with unresolved D. The V end was cut by 5 bases, the J end by 5 bases, with 6 bases between. The CDR3 sequence is 11 residues long. Germline lookup yields CDR1 SEHNR and CDR2 FQNEAQ (reference sequence).

In this sample, this clone turned up once. The gene calls are TRBV2 and TRBJ2-1; TRBD1 might be the D (6 bases). This CDR3 spans 13 amino acids. The germline V and J ends were trimmed by 6 bases and 7 bases, with 13 bases remaining between them. The germline CDR1 and CDR2 sequences are SNHLY and FYNNEI. The CDR3 nucleotides read TGTGCCAGCAGCTGGACAGTCTCGAATGAGCAGTTCTTC. It specifies CASSWTVSNEQFF.

In its sample, this clone was seen a few times. The rearrangement links TRBV7-9 to TRBJ2-7; 10 bases fit TRBD1. Per germline, CDR1 SEHNR and CDR2 FQNEAQ (reference sequence). The CDR3 runs to 14 residues. Trimming removed 3 bases from V and 6 bases from J; junction bases left unmatched: 5. The CDR3 sequence: CASSFGTGEGEQYF. For the CDR3, the DNA is TGTGCCAGCAGCTTTGGGACAGGGGAAGGCGAGCAGTACTTC.

The V call is TRBV15, the J call TRBJ1-3; no firm D call. This CDR3 comprises 15 residues. Germline CDR1 LNHNV, CDR2 YYDKDF (reference sequence). Trimming pared 1 base from V and 0 bases from J, leaving 7 bases between. The CDR3 region is CATSRVVSSGNTIYF. CDR3 nucleotides: TGTGCCACCAGCAGAGTCGTCAGCTCTGGAAACACCATATATTTT.

V usage is TRBV6-1 and J usage is TRBJ1-5, with 7 bases matching TRBD1. The V and J ends lost 6 bases and 4 bases, in that order; junction bases with no gene match: 6. The CDR3 length is 14 residues. The germline gives CDR1 MNHNS, CDR2 SASEGT. CDR3 nucleotide sequence: TGTGCCAGCAGAATTACAGGGGAAAATCAGCCCCAGCATTTT. It is translated as CASRITGENQPQHF.

The genes are TRBV7-3 and TRBJ2-1, with TRBD2 matching over 10 bases. Trimming took 5 bases from V and 12 from J; bases not matched to a gene: 13. This CDR3 comprises 15 residues. Germline-derived CDR1 and CDR2 are SGHTA and FQGTGA. CDR3 in amino acids: CASSLGGAGGRSQFF. The DNA for the CDR3 is TGTGCCAGCAGCCTAGGCGGAGCGGGGGGGCGGTCGCAGTTCTTC.

This clone showed up just once. J is TRBJ1-2 and V is TRBV7-9; D perhaps matches TRBD1 (6 bases). V was clipped by 5 bases and J by 8 bases, with 15 bases between them. Per germline, CDR1 SEHNR and CDR2 FQNEAQ (reference sequence). The CDR3 has 13 amino acids. The CDR3, as DNA: TGTGCCAGCAGCCCCCGAGGGGGGGCAGGCTACACCTTC. Translation gives CASSPRGGAGYTF.

The chain uses TRBV9 and TRBJ1-3; TRBD1 aligns across 8 bases. The junction had 6 bases not matched to a gene; V was cut back by 3 bases and J by 4 bases. Germline V gives CDR1 SGDLS, CDR2 YYNGEE. CDR3 length equals 15 residues. The CDR3 coding sequence is TGTGCCAGCAGCGAGAGGACAGGGCAAGGAAACACCATATATTTT. It yields the protein CASSERTGQGNTIYF.

The chain couples TRBV11-2 to TRBJ1-1; 7 nucleotides match TRBD1. Per germline, CDR1 SGHAT and CDR2 FQNNGV. J gave up 5 bases and V 5 bases, and 11 bases lay outside the gene matches. The CDR3 runs to 15 residues. DNA of the CDR3: TGTGCCAGCAGCAAACAACAGGGGCTCGAGACTGAAGCTTTCTTT. Translating it yields CASSKQQGLETEAFF.

The CDR3 region is CASSDSLLRGRWSEQYF. The CDR3 DNA reads TGTGCCAGCAGTGACTCTCTACTCAGGGGGCGATGGTCCGAGCAGTACTTC. The rearrangement links TRBV6-4 to TRBJ2-7; 8 nucleotides align to TRBD1. V was clipped by 0 bases and J by 6 bases; unmatched bases: 13. The germline V gene encodes CDR1 MRHNA and CDR2 SNTAGT. CDR3 length: 17 residues.

This clone has more than one count but fewer than ten. V is TRBV5-6 and J is TRBJ1-2, with 7 bases that match TRBD1. J lost 4 bases, V lost 6 bases, and 6 bases had no gene match. Germline CDR1 and CDR2: SGHDT and YYEEEE. CDR3 size: 13 residues. The CDR3 sequence is CASTTGTVYGYTF. The CDR3 nucleotides are TGTGCCAGCACCACCGGGACAGTCTATGGCTACACCTTC.

V and J are TRBV7-2 and TRBJ2-5; D gene unclear. V was pared by 5 bases and J by 2 bases, with 12 bases between. Per the germline V gene, CDR1 is SGHTA and CDR2 is FQGNSA. The CDR3 is made up of 14 amino acids. CDR3 DNA: TGTGCCAGCAGCCCGTCCAAGGAGCAAGAGACCCAGTACTTC. Residues: CASSPSKEQETQYF.

This chain connects TRBV7-2 to TRBJ1-2, with D unclear. Trimming cost V 1 base and J 8 bases, with 14 bases left between them. The CDR3 contains 14 residues. Germline assignment: CDR1 SGHTA and CDR2 FQGNSA. Written as DNA, the CDR3 is TGTGCCAGCAGCTTAGAGGTGGAAGCTAGGGGCTACACCTTC. Residues: CASSLEVEARGYTF.

The chain is built from TRBV19 and TRBJ1-5, with D tentatively TRBD1 (5 bases). The CDR3 is 14 amino acids. Trimming shortened V by 6 bases and J by 6 bases, and 15 bases separated the two germline ends. Germline CDR1 is LNHDA and CDR2 is SQIVND (reference sequence). The DNA for the CDR3 is TGTGCCAGTAGCGCTATACAGGAGAGTCAGCCCCAGCATTTT. Its protein is CASSAIQESQPQHF.

In this sample, this clone turned up once. The chain combines TRBV19 with TRBJ2-2, with 7 bases aligning to TRBD1. CDR1 LNHDA and CDR2 SQIVND come from the germline V gene (reference sequence). The V gene end was trimmed by 6 bases and the J gene end by 5 bases; junction bases not matched to a gene: 12. The CDR3 is 16 amino acids. The CDR3 region has the DNA TGTGCCAGTAGGGAAATAGGGACAGCGATAACCGGGGAGCTGTTTTTT. Amino acid sequence: CASREIGTAITGELFF.